The T cell receptor (beta chain) under discussion was sequenced for a study of human CD8 memory T cell subsets. Libraries targeted TCR beta using 5' RACE with UMIs. One entry per CDR3 protein, without DNA, is what TCRdb gives after re-calling the 5' RACE reads. The sample includes about 5,600 distinct CDR3 sequences. Germline CDR1 LGHDT, CDR2 YNNKEL (reference sequence). CDR3 length equals 14 residues. This sequence originates from a human donor in good health. V usage is TRBV3-1 and J usage is TRBJ2-1; TCRdb reports TRBD2, a call that lacks DNA to check it against. The sequenced material came from CD8+ effector memory T cells (TEM) sorted from PBMCs. The subset is: effector memory CD8 T cells, CCR7- CD45RO+ CD95+. This CDR3 is CASSQESGSGEQFF.